The subject of this entry is one TCR beta chain. The antigen is undetermined. How the authors handled the data: After removing out-of-frame reads, around 2,000,000 distinct TCRbeta sequences remained. Only in-frame clones appear in the TCRdb table, and some are missing; sequencing was by immunoSEQ multiplex PCR. V and J calls and clone size are those listed in that table; D and trimming were worked out from the DNA. The sample consists of more than 40,000 clones, 70% to 80% of them appearing once. These data are taken from a study of memory CD4+ T cells and cytomegalovirus serostatus. Study results and caveats: Of around 160 reported CMV TCRbeta sequences, roughly 67 were found in memory CD4+ repertoires.

The sort gate was single viable CD3+CD4+CD8-CD45RO+ cells for memory CD4+ T cells. CMV serostatus came from serum IgG against pp150, pp28, p38, p52. After thawing, CD4+ T cells were positively selected. The ends were cut back, 4 bases at V and 6 bases at J, with 13 bases in the middle. Germline V gene data show CDR1 as SQVTM and CDR2 as ANQGSEA. This CDR3 has 12 amino acids. Sequencing was carried out using memory CD4+ T cells from blood. V is TRBV29-1 and J is TRBJ2-7; the D is unclear. The sequence was obtained from an adult in good health and CMV-seronegative. CDR3 nucleotides: TGCAGCGTTGTGGGATCCTGGAGCGAGCAGTACTTC. It codes for CSVVGSWSEQYF.